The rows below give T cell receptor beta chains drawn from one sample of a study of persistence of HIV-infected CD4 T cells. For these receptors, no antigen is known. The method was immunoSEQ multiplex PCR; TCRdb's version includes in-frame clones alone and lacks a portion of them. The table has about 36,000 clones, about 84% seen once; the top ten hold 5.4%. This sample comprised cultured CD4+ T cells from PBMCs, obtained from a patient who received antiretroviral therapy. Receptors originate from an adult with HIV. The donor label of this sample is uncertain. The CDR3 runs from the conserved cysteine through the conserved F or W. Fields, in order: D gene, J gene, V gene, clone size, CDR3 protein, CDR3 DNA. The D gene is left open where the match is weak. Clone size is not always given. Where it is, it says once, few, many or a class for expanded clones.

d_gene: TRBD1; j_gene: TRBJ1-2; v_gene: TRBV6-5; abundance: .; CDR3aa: CASSFRQGGYGYTF; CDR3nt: TGTGCCAGCAGTTTCCGACAGGGAGGCTATGGCTACACCTTC
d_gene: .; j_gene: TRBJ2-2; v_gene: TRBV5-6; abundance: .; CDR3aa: CASSLDRAWDTGELFF; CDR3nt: TGTGCCAGCAGCTTGGACAGGGCGTGGGACACCGGGGAGCTGTTTTTT
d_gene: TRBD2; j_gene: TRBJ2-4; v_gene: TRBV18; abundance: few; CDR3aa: CASSPPGGDWNIQYF; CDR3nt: TGTGCCAGCTCACCACCGGGGGGGGATTGGAACATTCAGTACTTC
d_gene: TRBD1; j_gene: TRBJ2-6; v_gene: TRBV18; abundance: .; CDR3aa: CASSLTGTGSSGANVLTF; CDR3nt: TGTGCCAGCTCACTAACCGGGACAGGATCCTCTGGGGCCAACGTCCTGACTTTC
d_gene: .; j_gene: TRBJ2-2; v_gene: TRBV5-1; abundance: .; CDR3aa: CASTNRRTLDTGELFF; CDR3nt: TGCGCCAGCACCAACCGACGGACCCTTGACACCGGGGAGCTGTTTTTT
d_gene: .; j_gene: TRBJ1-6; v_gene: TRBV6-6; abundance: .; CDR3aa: CASSYSNSSPLHF; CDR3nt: TGTGCCAGCAGTTACTCGAACAGCTCACCCCTCCACTTT
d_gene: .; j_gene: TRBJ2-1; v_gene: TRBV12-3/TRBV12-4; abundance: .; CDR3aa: CASSPGRREQFF; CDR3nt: TGTGCCAGCAGCCCCGGACGCCGTGAGCAGTTCTTC
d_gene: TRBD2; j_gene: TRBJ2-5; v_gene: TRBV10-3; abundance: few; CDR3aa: CAISGRTSGEPQETQYF; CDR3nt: TGTGCCATCAGTGGGAGGACTAGCGGGGAACCTCAAGAGACCCAGTACTTC
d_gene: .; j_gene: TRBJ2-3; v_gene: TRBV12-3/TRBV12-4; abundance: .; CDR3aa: CASSASGDTQYF; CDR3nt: TGTGCCAGCAGTGCCAGCGGAGATACGCAGTATTTT
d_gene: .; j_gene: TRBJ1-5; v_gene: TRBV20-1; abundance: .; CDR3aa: CSASGINNQPQHF; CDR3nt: TGCAGTGCTAGTGGTATTAATAATCAGCCCCAGCATTTT
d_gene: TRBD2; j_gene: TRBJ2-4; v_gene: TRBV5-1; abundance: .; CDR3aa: CASSWVAGAGAKNIQYF; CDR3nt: TGCGCCAGCAGCTGGGTAGCGGGGGCGGGGGCCAAAAACATTCAGTACTTC
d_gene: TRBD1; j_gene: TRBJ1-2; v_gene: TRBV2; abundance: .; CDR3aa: CASRDRDGYTF; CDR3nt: TGTGCCAGCAGGGACAGGGACGGCTACACCTTC
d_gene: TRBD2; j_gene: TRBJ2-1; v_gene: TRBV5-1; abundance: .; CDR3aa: CASNPGLGSYNEQFF; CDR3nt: TGCGCCAGCAACCCGGGACTAGGGTCCTACAATGAGCAGTTCTTC
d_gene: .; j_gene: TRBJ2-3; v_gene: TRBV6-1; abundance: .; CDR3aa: CASSEVAIGTDTQYF; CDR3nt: TGTGCCAGCAGTGAAGTAGCCATAGGCACAGATACGCAGTATTTT
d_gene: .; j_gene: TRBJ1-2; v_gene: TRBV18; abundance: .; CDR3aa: CASSASGEGYTF; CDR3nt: TGTGCCAGCTCAGCGTCGGGGGAAGGCTACACCTTC
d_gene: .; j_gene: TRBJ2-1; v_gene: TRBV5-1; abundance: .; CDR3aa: CASSTPPNNEQFF; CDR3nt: TGCGCCAGCAGCACCCCACCGAACAATGAGCAGTTCTTC
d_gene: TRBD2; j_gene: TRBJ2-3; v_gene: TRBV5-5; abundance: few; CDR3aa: CASKLQQRGGTDTQYF; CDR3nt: TGTGCCAGCAAGCTTCAGCAGCGGGGAGGCACAGATACGCAGTATTTT
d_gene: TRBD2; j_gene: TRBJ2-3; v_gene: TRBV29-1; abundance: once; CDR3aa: CSVEEAGGLVDTQYF; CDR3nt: TGCAGCGTTGAGGAGGCGGGGGGGCTGGTGGATACGCAGTATTTT
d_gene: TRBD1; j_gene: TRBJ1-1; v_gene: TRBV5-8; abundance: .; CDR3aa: CASFDRGLYTEAFF; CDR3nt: TGTGCCAGCTTCGACAGGGGGCTTTACACTGAAGCTTTCTTT
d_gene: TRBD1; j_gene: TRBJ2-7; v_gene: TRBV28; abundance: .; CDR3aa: CASSPPSTGSEQYF; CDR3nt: TGTGCCAGCAGTCCACCCTCGACAGGGTCCGAGCAGTACTTC
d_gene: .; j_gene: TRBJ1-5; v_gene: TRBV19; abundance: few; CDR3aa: CASSYLGQPQHF; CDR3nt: TGTGCCAGTAGCTACCTCGGACAGCCCCAGCATTTT
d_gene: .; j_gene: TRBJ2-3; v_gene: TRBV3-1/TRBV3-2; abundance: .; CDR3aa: CASSQDSISTDTQYF; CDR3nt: TGTGCCAGCAGCCAAGACTCTATCTCCACAGATACGCAGTATTTT
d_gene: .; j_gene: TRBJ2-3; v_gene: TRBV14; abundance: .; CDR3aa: CASSQALGATQYF; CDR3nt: TGTGCCAGCAGCCAAGCTCTAGGGGCTACGCAGTATTTT
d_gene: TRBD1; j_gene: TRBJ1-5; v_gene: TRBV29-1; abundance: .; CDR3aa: CSVADRASSQPQHF; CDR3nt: TGCAGCGTCGCCGACAGGGCCTCCTCACAGCCCCAGCATTTT
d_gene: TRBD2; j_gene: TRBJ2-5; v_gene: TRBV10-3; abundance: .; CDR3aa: CAISSAGGAQETQYF; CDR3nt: TGTGCCATCAGTTCCGCCGGGGGGGCCCAAGAGACCCAGTACTTC
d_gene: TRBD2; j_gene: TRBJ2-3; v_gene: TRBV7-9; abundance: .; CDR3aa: CASSPQPGLESVRSQYF; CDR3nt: TGTGCCAGCAGCCCCCAACCGGGACTAGAGTCGGTCCGATCGCAGTATTTT
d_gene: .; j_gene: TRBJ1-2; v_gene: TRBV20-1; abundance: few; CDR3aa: CSADGVRYTF; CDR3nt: TGCAGTGCCGACGGAGTGCGCTACACCTTC
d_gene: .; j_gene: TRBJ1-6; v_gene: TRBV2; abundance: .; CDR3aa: CASKRGGNSPLHF; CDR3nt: TGTGCCAGCAAACGGGGGGGGAATTCACCCCTCCACTTT
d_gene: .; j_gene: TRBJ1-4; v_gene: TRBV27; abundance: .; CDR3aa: CASRPTRGMNEKLFF; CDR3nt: TGTGCCAGCAGGCCGACCAGGGGAATGAATGAAAAACTGTTTTTT
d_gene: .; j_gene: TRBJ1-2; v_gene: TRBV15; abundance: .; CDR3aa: CATSRDRMPNYGYTF; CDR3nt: TGTGCCACCAGCAGAGATCGGATGCCTAACTATGGCTACACCTTC
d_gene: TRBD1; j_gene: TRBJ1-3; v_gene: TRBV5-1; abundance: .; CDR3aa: CASSRDRGQGGNTIYF; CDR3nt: TGCGCCAGCAGCCGGGACAGGGGGCAAGGAGGAAACACCATATATTTT
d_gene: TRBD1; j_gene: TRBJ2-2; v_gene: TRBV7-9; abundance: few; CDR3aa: CASSSGTGETGELFF; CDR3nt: TGTGCCAGCAGCTCCGGGACAGGGGAGACCGGGGAGCTGTTTTTT
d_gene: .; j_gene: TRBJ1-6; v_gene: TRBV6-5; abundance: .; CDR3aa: CASTIGHSPLHF; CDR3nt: TGTGCCAGCACCATAGGGCATTCACCCCTCCACTTT
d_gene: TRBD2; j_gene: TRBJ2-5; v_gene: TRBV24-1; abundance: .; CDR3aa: CATSDPGLAGGQETQYF; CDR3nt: TGTGCCACCAGTGATCCTGGTCTAGCGGGGGGCCAAGAGACCCAGTACTTC
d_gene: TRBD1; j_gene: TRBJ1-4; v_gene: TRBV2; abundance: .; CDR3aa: CASSKGAATNEKLFF; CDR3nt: TGTGCCAGCAGTAAGGGGGCAGCAACTAATGAAAAACTGTTTTTT
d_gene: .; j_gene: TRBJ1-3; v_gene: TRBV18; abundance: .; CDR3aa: CASSPRQADSGNTIYF; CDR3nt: TGTGCCAGCTCACCACGACAGGCCGACTCTGGAAACACCATATATTTT
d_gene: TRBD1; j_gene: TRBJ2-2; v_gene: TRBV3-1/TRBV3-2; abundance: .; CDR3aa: CASSQEGRGPTGELFF; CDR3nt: TGTGCCAGCAGCCAAGAAGGCAGGGGGCCCACCGGGGAGCTGTTTTTT
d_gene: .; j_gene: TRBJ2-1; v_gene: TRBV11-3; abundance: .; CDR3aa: CASSLDGVREQFF; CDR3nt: TGTGCCAGCAGCTTAGATGGGGTGAGGGAGCAGTTCTTC
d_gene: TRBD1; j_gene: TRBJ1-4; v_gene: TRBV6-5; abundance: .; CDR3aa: CASSYTRQGQKLFF; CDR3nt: TGTGCCAGCAGTTACACCAGACAGGGGCAAAAACTGTTTTTT
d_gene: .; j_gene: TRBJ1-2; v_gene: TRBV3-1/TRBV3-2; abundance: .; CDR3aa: CASSQVVQKYGYTF; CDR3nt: TGTGCCAGCAGCCAAGTTGTACAGAAATATGGCTACACCTTC
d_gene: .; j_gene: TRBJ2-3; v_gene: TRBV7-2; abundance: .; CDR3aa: CASSLATRTDTQYF; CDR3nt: TGTGCCAGCAGCTTAGCGACTCGCACAGATACGCAGTATTTT
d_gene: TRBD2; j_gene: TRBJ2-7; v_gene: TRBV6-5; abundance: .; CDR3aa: CASIWTSGATYEQYF; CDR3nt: TGTGCCAGCATCTGGACTAGCGGGGCAACCTACGAGCAGTACTTC
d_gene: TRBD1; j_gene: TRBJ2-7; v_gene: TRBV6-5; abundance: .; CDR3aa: CASSYRVPGGYEQYF; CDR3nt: TGTGCCAGCAGTTACAGAGTCCCAGGGGGATACGAGCAGTACTTC
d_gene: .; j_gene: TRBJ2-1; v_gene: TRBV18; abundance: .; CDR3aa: CASSPTIANEQFF; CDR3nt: TGTGCCAGCTCACCTACAATTGCCAATGAGCAGTTCTTC
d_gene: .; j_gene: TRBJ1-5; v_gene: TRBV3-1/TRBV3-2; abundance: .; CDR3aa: CASSPGNGQPQHF; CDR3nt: TGTGCCAGCAGCCCAGGGAACGGTCAGCCCCAGCATTTT
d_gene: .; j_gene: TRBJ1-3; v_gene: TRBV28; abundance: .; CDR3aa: CASSLFQGTSGNTIYF; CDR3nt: TGTGCCAGCAGTTTATTTCAGGGGACCTCTGGAAACACCATATATTTT
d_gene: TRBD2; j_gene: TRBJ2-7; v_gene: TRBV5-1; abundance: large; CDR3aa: CASSIGSTGGNEQYF; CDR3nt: TGCGCCAGCAGCATCGGGTCAACGGGAGGAAACGAGCAGTACTTC
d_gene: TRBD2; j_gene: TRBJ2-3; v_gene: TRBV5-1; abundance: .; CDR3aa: CASSPARGDTDTQYF; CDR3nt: TGCGCCAGCAGCCCTGCCCGGGGGGACACAGATACGCAGTATTTT
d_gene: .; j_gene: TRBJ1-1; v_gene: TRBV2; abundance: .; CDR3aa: CASRLGLVNTEAFF; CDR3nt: TGTGCCAGCAGGCTGGGGCTGGTGAACACTGAAGCTTTCTTT
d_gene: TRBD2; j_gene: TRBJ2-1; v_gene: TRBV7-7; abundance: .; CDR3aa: CASSPTSGDYNEQFF; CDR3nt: TGTGCCAGCAGCCCAACTAGCGGGGATTACAATGAGCAGTTCTTC
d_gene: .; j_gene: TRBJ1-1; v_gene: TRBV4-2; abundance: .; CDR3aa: CATQKTQGPPGAFF; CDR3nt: TGTGCCACTCAAAAAACCCAGGGGCCGCCCGGAGCTTTCTTT
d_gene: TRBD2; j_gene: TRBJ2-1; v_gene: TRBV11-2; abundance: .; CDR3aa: CASSLVALAGGSSYNEQFF; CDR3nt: TGTGCCAGCAGCTTAGTTGCACTAGCGGGAGGAAGCTCCTACAATGAGCAGTTCTTC
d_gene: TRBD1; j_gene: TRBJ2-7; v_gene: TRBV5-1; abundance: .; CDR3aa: CASSLEGQGAGEQYF; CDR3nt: TGCGCCAGCAGCTTGGAAGGACAGGGGGCTGGGGAGCAGTACTTC
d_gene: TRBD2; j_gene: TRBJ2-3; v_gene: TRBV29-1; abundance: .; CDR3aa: CSVLGRGLASDTQYF; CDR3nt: TGCAGCGTTTTGGGTCGGGGACTAGCGTCAGATACGCAGTATTTT
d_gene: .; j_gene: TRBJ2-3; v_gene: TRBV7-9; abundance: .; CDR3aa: CASSMGPSTDTQYF; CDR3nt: TGTGCCAGCAGCATGGGGCCTAGCACAGATACGCAGTATTTT
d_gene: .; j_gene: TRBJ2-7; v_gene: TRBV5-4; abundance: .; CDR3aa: CASSFGPAYEQYF; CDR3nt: TGTGCCAGCAGCTTTGGTCCCGCCTACGAGCAGTACTTC
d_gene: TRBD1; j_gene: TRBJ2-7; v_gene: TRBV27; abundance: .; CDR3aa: CASSINRGRGYEQYF; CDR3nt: TGTGCCAGCAGTATCAACAGGGGGCGCGGGTACGAGCAGTACTTC
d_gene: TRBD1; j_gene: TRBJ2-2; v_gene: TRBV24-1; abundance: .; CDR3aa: CATRPGQGWAGELFF; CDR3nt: TGTGCCACCAGGCCGGGACAGGGGTGGGCCGGGGAGCTGTTTTTT